This T cell receptor beta chain was sequenced during a study of shared T cell receptors in the human thymus. TCRdb's copy holds only in-frame clones and misses some; the assay was immunoSEQ multiplex PCR. The table shows about 660,000 clones, with more than 75% occurring only once. Germline loops: CDR1 SGHAT, CDR2 FQNNGV. With V trimmed by 5 bases and J by 3 bases, 2 bases remained unmatched. This CDR3 region has 13 residues. These records were also assigned to another study, of human thymus T cells. That investigation notes: Thymic and blood repertoires appeared to carry a bias in their V and J gene usage. The related literature has documented a marked overlap of thymic repertoires among unrelated individuals.

The specimen sequenced was thymocytes. The source is a boy younger than two with a congenital heart defect. The rearrangement joins TRBV11-2 to TRBJ2-7; the match to TRBD1 covers 9 bases. The CDR3 reads CASSATGGYEQYF. The CDR3 DNA sequence: TGTGCCAGCAGCGCGACAGGGGGCTACGAGCAGTACTTC.